This T cell receptor (beta chain) derives from a study of shared clonotypes between healthy human individuals. On the study more broadly: Researchers drew samples from two women and a few men aged 18 to 49.

The CDR3 consists of 13 residues. V dropped 6 bases and J dropped 2; count of bases not matched to a gene: 3. Germline CDR1 is MNHNS and CDR2 is SASEGT. About this clone itself: Antigen unknown.

As processed by the authors: In the immunoSEQ data, sequences were junction-only and lacked quality scores, so filtering differed. Produced via immunoSEQ multiplex PCR; TCRdb's table is partial and in-frame only. The V and J calls and the clone size are those of that table, but D and trimming were determined from the DNA. The repertoire holds approximately 510,000 clones, 79% seen once, with around 13% in the top ten. Study-wide points: Sequencing depth was expected to influence donor clonotype sharing.

The chain has TRBV6-1 and TRBJ2-7, with 8 bases matching TRBD1. The TCR originated in a woman aged 40 to 50 in good health. Some clones in this sample may be carry-over from other donors' samples. Specimen: PBMCs. CDR3 sequence (DNA): TGTGCCAGCAGCGGGACAGGACCCTACGAGCAGTACTTC. It translates to CASSGTGPYEQYF.